This T cell receptor beta chain emerged from a study of identical twins. Germline V gene sequence: CDR1 MNHNS, CDR2 SASEGT. Losses at the gene ends were 5 bases for V and 0 bases for J; bases not matched to a gene: 8. CDR3 length: 16 amino acids. Template switching added a universal primer binding site, and final cDNA carried unique molecular identifiers. TCRdb passed the 5' RACE reads through MiXCR, listing each CDR3 protein once. The top ten hold 0.75% to 1% of the sample, which has 690,000 or so distinct CDR3 sequences, under 9% seen once. Concerning this clonotype itself: The antigen is not known.

Overall study findings and caveats: It was out-of-frame TCR alpha sharing in monozygotic twins that models underestimated. There was an excess of low generation probability in the out-of-frame alpha sequences that twins shared. In zero-insertion analyses, partial confounding could arise from invariant MAIT and iNKT cells.

These records were also assigned to another study, of yellow fever vaccine responses in identical twins.

The V gene is TRBV6-1, the J gene TRBJ2-3; 7 nucleotides agree with TRBD2. The sample consisted of PBMCs. The TCR sequence derives from a young woman in good health. CDR3 sequence: CASSPFGRTSTDTQYF. The CDR3 DNA reads as TGTGCCAGCAGTCCTTTCGGGAGGACTAGCACAGATACGCAGTATTTT.